The 8 T cell receptor beta chains in this list originate from one sample, sequenced in a study of cytomegalovirus exposure and HLA in healthy donors. The PCR made use of 60 Vbeta and 13 Jbeta primers. TCRdb's table, derived via immunoSEQ multiplex PCR, lists solely in-frame clones and lacks some. The data contain more than 150,000 clones, approximately 80% of them seen just once; the ten biggest clones take up around 1.4%. Sequenced sample: PBMCs. The receptor source for this set is a girl between 10 and 17 years old in good health and CMV-seropositive.

The V gene is TRBV2, the J gene TRBJ2-2; D is possibly TRBD1 (5 bases). V was clipped by 6 bases and J by 4 bases, with 12 bases between them. The CDR3 length is 14 residues. Germline CDR1 is SNHLY and CDR2 is FYNNEI. This chain's CDR3 is CASRPTQVTGELFF. CDR3 coding DNA: TGTGCCAGCAGGCCCACACAGGTCACCGGGGAGCTGTTTTTT.

The chain combines TRBV7-9 with TRBJ1-2; D is unresolved. Trimming removed 1 base from V and 5 bases from J, with 14 bases in between. CDR1 and CDR2 (germline): SEHNR, FQNEAQ (reference sequence). This CDR3 has 15 residues. The DNA for the CDR3 is TGTGCCAGCAGCTTAGAAGCAGGCCCCCTTTATGGCTACACCTTC. Its translation: CASSLEAGPLYGYTF.

J is TRBJ2-1 and V is TRBV7-9; D gene ambiguous. V shed 3 bases and J shed 9 bases, with 9 bases lying between them. Germline values: CDR1 SEHNR, CDR2 FQNEAQ (reference sequence). This CDR3 comprises 12 residues. CDR3 amino acids: CASSLELPEQFF. The CDR3 nucleotides are TGTGCCAGCAGCTTGGAGTTACCTGAGCAGTTCTTC.

CDR3 sequence: CATQGGPWETQYF. The CDR3 coding sequence is TGTGCCACCCAGGGCGGTCCTTGGGAGACCCAGTACTTC. The rearrangement links TRBV7-9 to TRBJ2-5; perhaps TRBD1 as D (5 bases). CDR3 size: 13 residues. From germline, CDR1 is SEHNR and CDR2 FQNEAQ (reference sequence). The V end was cut by 10 bases, the J end by 5 bases, with 17 bases between.

This clone occurred once. The chain employs TRBV5-4 and TRBJ2-5; TRBD1 aligns across 11 bases. With the DNA end fitting TRBJ2-7 better, the J assignment may be wrong. Per germline, CDR1 SGHNT and CDR2 YYREEE (reference sequence). CDR3 length: 15 residues. CDR3 nucleotides: TGTGCCAGCAGCTTGAGGGGACAGGGGGTTTACGAGCAGTACTTC. Translation gives CASSLRGQGVYEQYF.

This clone has just one count. The J gene is TRBJ2-5, the V gene TRBV29-1; D not certain. The J call may be incorrect, as the DNA end agrees better with TRBJ2-7. The germline CDR1 and CDR2 sequences are SQVTM and ANQGSEA. The CDR3 is 11 amino acids. CDR3 in DNA: TGCAGCGTTGTAACAGCCTACGAGCAGTACTTC. Translated, it gives CSVVTAYEQYF.

In DNA form, the CDR3 reads TGTGCCAGCAGCCCCGGGACTAGCGGGAGTTGGGAGCAGTTCTTC. Encoded protein: CASSPGTSGSWEQFF. This rearrangement joins TRBV4-2 to TRBJ2-1; 14 nucleotides match TRBD2. The CDR3 runs 15 residues. J gave up 10 bases and V 4 bases, and 6 bases lay outside the gene matches. Germline V lookup: CDR1 LGHNA, CDR2 YNFKEQ.

DNA of the CDR3: TGTGCCAGCAGTTTGGATCCAGGGGGCCCCTACGAGCAGTACTTC. Amino acid sequence: CASSLDPGGPYEQYF. The chain couples TRBV27 to TRBJ2-7; 8 bases are shared with TRBD1. Looked up from germline, CDR1 is MNHEY and CDR2 is SMNVEV (reference sequence). The CDR3 runs 15 residues. V gave up 3 bases and J gave up 2 bases; unmatched junction bases: 6.